The T cell receptor (beta chain) under discussion was sequenced for a study of T cell responses to AZD1222 COVID-19 vaccine. Study results and limitations: AZD1222 recipients seropositive at baseline numbered only five to seven.

In its sample, this clone was seen once. As yet, its antigen is unknown. The length of the CDR3 is 14 residues. V was clipped by 4 bases and J by 3 bases, with 13 bases between them. Germline-derived CDR1 and CDR2 are SGHNT and YYREEE (reference sequence). The repertoire was sequenced with immunoSEQ multiplex PCR; TCRdb's copy has only in-frame clones and lacks some. The sample yields around 100,000 clones, over 90% seen once. The specimen was peripheral blood, collected on day 0 of AZD1222 vaccination. V is TRBV5-4 and J is TRBJ1-2, with D possibly matching TRBD1 (5 bases). This sequence was found in an adult in good health. For the CDR3, the DNA is TGTGCCAGCAGCCCGTACGGGACTTACTATGGCTACACCTTC. This gives the protein CASSPYGTYYGYTF.